What follows are 18 T cell receptor beta chains derived from one specimen sequenced in a study of cytomegalovirus exposure and HLA in healthy donors. A multiplex PCR was run with 60 Vbeta primers and 13 Jbeta primers. Only in-frame clones appear in the TCRdb table, and some are missing; sequencing was by immunoSEQ multiplex PCR. The sample contains some 150,000 clones, around nine tenths of which appear only once. The sequenced sample was PBMCs. The receptors shown here come from a woman in her 30s in good health and CMV-seronegative.

The chain employs TRBV7-9 and TRBJ2-5; the D is unclear. The J call may be faulty, since TRBJ2-7 better matches the DNA end. The CDR3 has 14 residues. Looked up from germline, CDR1 is SEHNR and CDR2 is FQNEAQ (reference sequence). CDR3 sequence: CASTSDIGSYEQYF. CDR3 sequence (DNA): TGTGCCAGCACCTCTGACATCGGCTCCTACGAGCAGTACTTC.

The rearrangement uses TRBV30 and TRBJ1-5, with D perhaps matching TRBD1 (6 bases). The V gene lost 7 bases and the J gene lost 11 bases, with 15 bases spanning the gap. The CDR3 is 11 amino acids. Looked up from germline, CDR1 is GTSNPN and CDR2 is SVGIG (reference sequence). The DNA of the CDR3 is TGTGCCTTCTCCGGGACACAGTCCCAGCATTTT. Amino acid sequence: CAFSGTQSQHF.

The V and J genes are TRBV5-1 and TRBJ2-5, with TRBD1 as a possible D gene (6 bases). Trimming cost V 4 bases and J 4 bases, with 14 bases left between them. The CDR3 loop spans 14 amino acids. Germline V gene lookup returns CDR1 SGHRS and CDR2 YFSETQ. In nucleotides, the CDR3 is TGCGCCAGCAGCAAGCCAACAGGGCCAGAGACCCAGTACTTC. Translating it yields CASSKPTGPETQYF.

The chain uses TRBV11-2 and TRBJ1-1; D is perhaps TRBD1 (6 bases). Between the trimmed V and J ends, which lost 4 bases and 0 bases, there was a span of 12 bases. Germline V CDR1 and CDR2: SGHAT, FQNNGV. The CDR3 contains 15 residues. CDR3 in DNA: TGTGCCAGCAGCTCCAGGGGTGCGATGAACACTGAAGCTTTCTTT. Protein sequence: CASSSRGAMNTEAFF.

As to this clone: At the DNA level, this CDR3 is encoded by other sequences in the same sample as well. The rearrangement links TRBV18 to TRBJ1-1, with a weak D call TRBD1 (5 bases). Per germline, CDR1 KGHSH and CDR2 LQKENI. This CDR3 region has 13 residues. Trimming left V 0 bases short and J 4 bases short, with 6 bases between. The CDR3 sequence is CASSPPGGTEAFF. CDR3 sequence (DNA): TGTGCCAGCTCACCACCGGGGGGCACTGAAGCTTTCTTT.

This rearrangement joins TRBV5-6 to TRBJ2-7; 7 nucleotides agree with TRBD2. With 3 bases clipped from V and 3 bases from J, the junction kept 0 bases outside the gene matches. CDR1 SGHDT and CDR2 YYEEEE come from the germline V gene. This CDR3 is 12 amino acids long. The CDR3, as DNA: TGTGCCAGCAGCTCGGGGGGCTACGAGCAGTACTTC. As protein: CASSSGGYEQYF.

This chain links TRBV7-8 with TRBJ2-7; 9 nucleotides agree with TRBD2. The CDR3 spans 14 residues. Germline V gene data show CDR1 as SGHVS and CDR2 as FQNEAQ. J was trimmed by 0 bases and V by 7 bases; bases with no gene match: 4. The CDR3 DNA reads TGTGCCAGCACCCGACTAGCGGACTCCTACGAGCAGTACTTC. Amino acid sequence: CASTRLADSYEQYF.

The chain joins TRBV4-1 to TRBJ1-2; perhaps TRBD1 as D (5 bases). V was trimmed by 4 bases and J by 8 bases, leaving 11 bases between them. CDR3 length: 12 amino acids. The germline V gene encodes CDR1 MGHRA and CDR2 YSYEKL. The CDR3 DNA is TGCGCCAGCAGCCCTCTCGGGGGAGGCTACACCTTC. Amino acids: CASSPLGGGYTF.

This chain links TRBV5-1 with TRBJ2-1; D uncertain. Germline values: CDR1 SGHRS, CDR2 YFSETQ. This CDR3 is built from 13 residues. V lost 4 bases and J lost 5, with 10 bases in between. This chain's CDR3 is CASSLNPNNEQFF. CDR3 DNA: TGCGCCAGCAGCCTAAACCCTAACAATGAGCAGTTCTTC. Complete variable domain (other parts from reference TRBV5-1 and TRBJ2-1): KAGVTQTPRYLIKTRGQQVTLSCSPISGHRSVSWYQQTPGQGLQFLFEYFSETQRNKGNFPGRFSGRQFSNSRSEMNVSTLELGDSALYLCASSLNPNNEQFFGPGTRLTVL.

The gene calls are TRBV15 and TRBJ2-7; the match to TRBD1 covers 10 bases. J gave up 5 bases and V 4 bases, and 8 bases lay outside the gene matches. Germline V gene data show CDR1 as LNHNV and CDR2 as YYDKDF (reference sequence). The CDR3 has 15 amino acids. CDR3 sequence (DNA): TGTGCCACCAGCAAGTCCGGGACAGGGGAAAACGAGCAGTACTTC. Translating it yields CATSKSGTGENEQYF. Drawing the rest from reference TRBV15 and TRBJ2-7, the complete variable domain is DAMVIQNPRYQVTQFGKPVTLSCSQTLNHNVMYWYQQKSSQAPKLLFHYYDKDFNNEADTPDNFQSRRPNTSFCFLDIRSPGLGDTAMYLCATSKSGTGENEQYFGPGTRLTVT.

The gene calls are TRBV4-1 and TRBJ2-1; D is perhaps TRBD1 (6 bases). Germline V lookup: CDR1 MGHRA, CDR2 YSYEKL. V gave up 0 bases and J gave up 6 bases, with 15 bases separating them. CDR3 length: 16 residues. The CDR3 bases are TGCGCCAGCAGCCAAGATAACAGGGCGGGTGTCAATGAGCAGTTCTTC. This gives the protein CASSQDNRAGVNEQFF.

The table lists this clone with a few counts. V and J are TRBV20-1 and TRBJ1-2; D is unresolved. Germline V gives CDR1 DFQATT, CDR2 SNEGSKA (reference sequence). The CDR3 loop spans 11 amino acids. The germline V and J ends were trimmed by 7 bases and 5 bases, with 11 bases remaining between them. The CDR3 spells CSVLSSYGYTF. CDR3 coding DNA: TGCAGTGTTCTGTCCAGTTATGGCTACACCTTC.

V gene TRBV7-9 combines with J gene TRBJ2-7; D gene ambiguous. The V end was cut by 3 bases, the J end by 6 bases, with 9 bases between. CDR1 SEHNR and CDR2 FQNEAQ come from the germline V gene (reference sequence). This CDR3 has 12 amino acids. The CDR3 loop reads CASSFGDGEQYF. DNA of the CDR3: TGTGCCAGCAGCTTTGGAGATGGCGAGCAGTACTTC.

V and J are TRBV6-5 and TRBJ1-3, with D possibly TRBD1 on 5 matching bases. The CDR3 loop spans 11 amino acids. Germline V gene lookup returns CDR1 MNHEY and CDR2 SVGAGI. Trimming removed 10 bases at V and 7 bases at J, with 11 bases between. CDR3 coding DNA: TGTGCCACCTTCGCAGGGAACACCATATATTTT. Amino acids: CATFAGNTIYF.

A few counts support this clone. The chain recombines TRBV19 with TRBJ1-2; D unclear. Looked up from germline, CDR1 is LNHDA and CDR2 is SQIVND (reference sequence). Trimming pared 5 bases from V and 5 bases from J, leaving 15 bases between. The CDR3 spans 14 residues. CDR3 residues: CASSPERERYGYTF. The CDR3 bases are TGTGCCAGTAGTCCGGAGAGGGAGAGGTATGGCTACACCTTC.

The genes are TRBV7-9 and TRBJ2-7, with 7 bases aligning to TRBD1. With V trimmed by 1 base and J by 3 bases, 6 bases remained unmatched. The CDR3 totals 15 residues. Germline V lookup: CDR1 SEHNR, CDR2 FQNEAQ (reference sequence). The CDR3 protein is CASSLEGQWSYEQYF. CDR3 DNA sequence: TGTGCCAGCAGCTTAGAGGGACAGTGGAGCTACGAGCAGTACTTC.

V usage is TRBV28 and J usage is TRBJ1-3; TRBD1 aligns across 8 bases. Trimming at V came to 5 bases and at J to 0 bases, leaving 6 bases not matched to a gene. The CDR3 length is 16 residues. The germline V gene encodes CDR1 MDHEN and CDR2 SYDVKM. CDR3 coding DNA: TGTGCCAGCAGTACCCTTACAGGGGGCTCTGGAAACACCATATATTTT. Residues: CASSTLTGGSGNTIYF.

This CDR3 reads CASSRLAGTYEQYF. The DNA of the CDR3 is TGTGCCAGCAGTCGACTAGCGGGGACCTACGAGCAGTACTTC. The genes are TRBV2 and TRBJ2-7; 11 bases are a match to TRBD2. J gave up 2 bases and V 5 bases, and 2 bases lay outside the gene matches. Germline loops: CDR1 SNHLY, CDR2 FYNNEI. The CDR3 is made up of 14 amino acids. The full variable domain, rest sourced from reference TRBV2 and TRBJ2-7, is EPEVTQTPSHQVTQMGQEVILRCVPISNHLYFYWYRQILGQKVEFLVSFYNNEISEKSEIFDDQFSVERPDGSNFTLKIRSTKLEDSAMYFCASSRLAGTYEQYFGPGTRLTVT.